These T cell receptor beta chains were read from a single sample in a study of blood T cell repertoires in COVID-19. Data came from immunoSEQ multiplex PCR; TCRdb stores just in-frame clones and leaves some out. The data contain around 250,000 clones, around 81% of them singletons. Sequencing was carried out using peripheral blood. Receptors were obtained from a man between 50 and 59 years old with active or convalescent COVID-19. The CDR3 runs from the conserved cysteine through the conserved F or W. A row's size may be missing; if present it is once, few, many or a size class.

abundance	v_gene	j_gene	CDR3aa
NA	TRBV5-1	TRBJ2-5	CASSWAPQGGLQETQYF
NA	TRBV5-6	TRBJ1-2	CASSTRPDSYYGYTF
few	TRBV29-1	TRBJ2-7	CSGRDSTYEQYF
NA	TRBV5-5	TRBJ2-7	CASSWGLSGSYEQYF
NA	TRBV28	TRBJ1-2	CASSFSGAAQGGGYTF
NA	TRBV6-2/TRBV6-3	TRBJ1-2	CASSPPRQGALGYTF
NA	TRBV7-6	TRBJ2-7	CASSLLVSPLHYEQYF
once	TRBV2	TRBJ1-2	CASRRGTGAHYGYTF
NA	TRBV5-6	TRBJ2-7	CASSLGTGRPFEQYF
NA	TRBV5-1	TRBJ2-2	CASSPSARGNTGELFF
NA	TRBV5-4	TRBJ2-7	CASSLRAGNEQYF
NA	TRBV3-1/TRBV3-2	TRBJ2-7	CASSQDRGPYEQYF
NA	TRBV4-1	TRBJ1-2	CASSQAWTGGERGYTF
NA	TRBV6-5	TRBJ2-7	CASSYSNGGGDYEQYF
NA	TRBV4-1	TRBJ1-2	CASSQEAAAGRGGYTF
few	TRBV6-1	TRBJ1-4	CASSDKWRTGEKLFF
NA	TRBV5-8	TRBJ1-6	CASRAGTVNSPLHF
NA	TRBV4-1	TRBJ1-2	CASSHEKPDRVDGYTF
NA	TRBV9	TRBJ2-3	CASSVGDSDLDTQYF
NA	TRBV12-3/TRBV12-4	TRBJ1-1	CASSFRGTEAFF
NA	TRBV7-3	TRBJ1-1	CASSSGAEAFF
NA	TRBV2	TRBJ2-1	CARGLAGWQFF
NA	TRBV5-6	TRBJ2-5	CASSFNGRAGGETQYF
NA	TRBV2	TRBJ1-5	CASSEGQYSNQPQHF
NA	TRBV28	TRBJ1-6	CASSTPGQGLNSPLHF
once	TRBV15	TRBJ2-6	CATSRAGGSSGANVLTF
few	TRBV6-5	TRBJ1-4	CASSYPGRTNEKLFF
NA	TRBV19	TRBJ2-3	CASSNRGQDTQYF
NA	TRBV19	TRBJ1-1	CASTPQGNTEAFF
NA	TRBV4-2	TRBJ1-2	CASSLLDRINYGYTF
NA	TRBV23-1	TRBJ1-5	CASSPTTGDNQPQHF
NA	TRBV4-3	TRBJ1-2	CASSPRTGVGYGYTF
NA	TRBV5-4	TRBJ2-5	CASSWTAGETQYF
NA	TRBV2	TRBJ2-5	CASSVTSGGPGTQYF
NA	TRBV3-1/TRBV3-2	TRBJ2-1	CASSQRGQSYNEQFF
NA	TRBV23-1	TRBJ1-3	CASSPLEGRGNTIYF
NA	TRBV5-1	TRBJ1-6	CASSLYRDRGYWSYNSPLHF
NA	TRBV4-2	TRBJ1-1	CASSQETGQGVPFGTEAFF
few	TRBV29-1	TRBJ2-5	CSVRDRVQETQYF
NA	TRBV28	TRBJ1-2	CASSSPFQGNYGYTF
NA	TRBV27	TRBJ1-2	CASSDAFPHGYTF
NA	TRBV25-1	TRBJ1-2	CASSDLGTGIEGYTF
few	TRBV4-2	TRBJ2-7	CASSTGTGSYEQYF
NA	TRBV6-5	TRBJ2-7	CANTPRGRVGDEQYF
NA	TRBV11-3	TRBJ1-1	CASSPPWSTEAFF
NA	TRBV19	TRBJ1-4	CASKQDRGSTNEKLFF
NA	TRBV2	TRBJ2-3	CASSLLDTQYF
NA	TRBV3-1/TRBV3-2	TRBJ2-5	CASSPGPRGTRGETQYF
few	TRBV18	TRBJ1-1	CASSPSAGTEAFF
NA	TRBV5-1	TRBJ1-2	CASSLEQGGTVGYTF
NA	TRBV3-1/TRBV3-2	TRBJ2-5	CASSHGYTLMEETQYF
NA	TRBV30	TRBJ1-4	CAWSGGVWEKLFF
NA	TRBV9	TRBJ2-7	CASSVGTGGFEQYF
NA	TRBV18	TRBJ1-1	CASSPRGGYTEAFF
NA	TRBV7-2	TRBJ2-3	CASSLGGRGLSDTQYF
once	TRBV30	TRBJ2-6	CAWSRGGTGANVLTF
NA	TRBV19	TRBJ2-3	CASSRDQGLAGGEDTQYF
NA	TRBV5-1	TRBJ2-5	CASSLAVNPTGETQYF
once	TRBV15	TRBJ2-1	CATSRDLHNEQFF